A single sample gave rise to the 5 T cell receptor beta chains below, sequenced in a study of blood T cell repertoires in COVID-19. The protocol was immunoSEQ multiplex PCR, while the TCRdb copy is restricted to in-frame clones and leaves out a portion. Of roughly 380,000 clones in the sample, over 65% were seen once. The sequenced sample consisted of peripheral blood. Receptors were obtained from a human donor with acute or convalescent COVID-19. The donor label of this sample is uncertain.

This CDR3 is CASSPAEGSEQYF. CDR3 DNA sequence: TGTGCCAGCAGTCCTGCCGAGGGTTCCGAGCAGTACTTC. This chain links TRBV7-9 with TRBJ2-7; D is perhaps TRBD2 (5 bases). V was pared by 6 bases and J by 6 bases, with 15 bases between. The CDR3 is 13 amino acids. Germline assignment: CDR1 SEHNR and CDR2 FQNEAQ (reference sequence). Full variable domain (remainder filled in from reference TRBV7-9 and TRBJ2-7): DTGVSQNPRHKITKRGQNVTFRCDPISEHNRLYWYRQTLGQGPEFLTYFQNEAQLEKSRLLSDRFSAERPKGSFSTLEIQRTEQGDSAMYLCASSPAEGSEQYFGPGTRLTVT.

V and J are TRBV6-1 and TRBJ1-5; D is unclear. The V gene's germline CDR1 is MNHNS and CDR2 SASEGT. The CDR3 extends over 15 amino acids. V shed 3 bases and J shed 6 bases, with 15 bases lying between them. The CDR3 is CASSEKRVPSQPQHF. The CDR3 DNA reads TGTGCCAGCAGTGAGAAACGAGTACCATCTCAGCCCCAGCATTTT.

This chain joins TRBV2 and TRBJ1-6; tentatively, D is TRBD1 (6 bases). Between the trimmed V and J ends, which lost 6 bases and 13 bases, there was a span of 16 bases. The V gene's germline CDR1 is SNHLY and CDR2 FYNNEI. The CDR3 spans 13 residues. CDR3 in amino acids: CASRPQGNAPLHF. The CDR3 nucleotides are TGTGCCAGCAGGCCACAGGGAAACGCGCCCCTCCACTTT.

The rearrangement links TRBV5-1 to TRBJ1-1; D perhaps matches TRBD1 (5 bases). Germline CDR1 and CDR2: SGHRS and YFSETQ. The CDR3 contains 15 residues. V lost 3 bases and J lost 4, with 16 bases in between. CDR3 loop: CASSSNGGIGTEAFF. The CDR3 DNA follows: TGCGCCAGCAGCTCAAACGGGGGTATTGGCACTGAAGCTTTCTTT.

This clone was observed a single time. The chain combines TRBV6-5 with TRBJ2-2; 7 nucleotides match TRBD1. Germline lookup yields CDR1 MNHEY and CDR2 SVGAGI. The CDR3 extends over 15 amino acids. V lost 6 bases and J lost 0; bases outside the gene matches: 4. In DNA form, the CDR3 reads TGTGCCAGCAGCTTCGGGACAGCGAACACCGGGGAGCTGTTTTTT. Its translation: CASSFGTANTGELFF.